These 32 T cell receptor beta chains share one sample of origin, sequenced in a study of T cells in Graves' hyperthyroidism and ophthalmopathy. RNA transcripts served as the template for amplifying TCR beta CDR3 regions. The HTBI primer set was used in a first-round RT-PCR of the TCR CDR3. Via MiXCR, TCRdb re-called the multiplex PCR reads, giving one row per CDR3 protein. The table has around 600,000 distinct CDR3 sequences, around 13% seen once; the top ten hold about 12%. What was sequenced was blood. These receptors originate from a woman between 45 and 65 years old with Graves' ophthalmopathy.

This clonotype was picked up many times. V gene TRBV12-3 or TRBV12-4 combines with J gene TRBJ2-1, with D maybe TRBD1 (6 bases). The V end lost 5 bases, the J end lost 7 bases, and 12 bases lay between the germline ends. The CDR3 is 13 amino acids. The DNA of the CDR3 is TGTGCCAGCAGTCCCGGGACACTAAATGAGCAGTTCTTC. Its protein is CASSPGTLNEQFF.

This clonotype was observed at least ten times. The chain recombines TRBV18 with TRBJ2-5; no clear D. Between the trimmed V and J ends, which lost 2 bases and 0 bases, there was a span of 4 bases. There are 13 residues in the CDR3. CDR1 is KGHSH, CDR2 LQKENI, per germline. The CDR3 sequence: CASSPGDQETQYF. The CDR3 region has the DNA TGTGCCAGCTCACCAGGGGACCAAGAGACCCAGTACTTC.

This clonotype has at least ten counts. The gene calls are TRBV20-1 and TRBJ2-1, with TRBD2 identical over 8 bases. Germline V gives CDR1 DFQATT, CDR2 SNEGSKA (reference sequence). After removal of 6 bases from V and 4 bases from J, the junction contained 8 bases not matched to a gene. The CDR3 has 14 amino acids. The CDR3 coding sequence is TGCAGTGCGATGCTAGCGGGTCCTTACAATGAGCAGTTCTTC. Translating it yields CSAMLAGPYNEQFF.

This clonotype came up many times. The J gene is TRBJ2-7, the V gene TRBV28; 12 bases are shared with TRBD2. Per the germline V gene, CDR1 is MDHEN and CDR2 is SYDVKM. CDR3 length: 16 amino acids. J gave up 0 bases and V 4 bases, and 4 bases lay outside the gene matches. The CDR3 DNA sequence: TGTGCCAGCAGTTCCGGACTAGCGGGGACCTCCTACGAGCAGTACTTC. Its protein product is CASSSGLAGTSYEQYF. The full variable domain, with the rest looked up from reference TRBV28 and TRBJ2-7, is DVKVTQSSRYLVKRTGEKVFLECVQDMDHENMFWYRQDPGLGLRLIYFSYDVKMKEKGDIPEGYSVSREKKERFSLILESASTNQTSMYLCASSSGLAGTSYEQYFGPGTRLTVT.

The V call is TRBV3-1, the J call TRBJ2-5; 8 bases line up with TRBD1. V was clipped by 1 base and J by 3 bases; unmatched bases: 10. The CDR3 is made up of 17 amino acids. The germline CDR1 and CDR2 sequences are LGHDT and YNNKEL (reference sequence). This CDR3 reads CASSQVFDRGLEETQYF. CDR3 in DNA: TGTGCCAGCAGCCAAGTTTTCGACAGGGGATTAGAAGAGACCCAGTACTTC.

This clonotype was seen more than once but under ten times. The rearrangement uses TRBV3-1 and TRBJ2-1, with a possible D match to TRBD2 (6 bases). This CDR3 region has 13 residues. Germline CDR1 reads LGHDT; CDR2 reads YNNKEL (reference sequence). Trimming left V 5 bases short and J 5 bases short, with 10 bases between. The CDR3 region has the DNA TGTGCCAGCAGCGGTAGCGGTCACAATGAGCAGTTCTTC. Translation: CASSGSGHNEQFF.

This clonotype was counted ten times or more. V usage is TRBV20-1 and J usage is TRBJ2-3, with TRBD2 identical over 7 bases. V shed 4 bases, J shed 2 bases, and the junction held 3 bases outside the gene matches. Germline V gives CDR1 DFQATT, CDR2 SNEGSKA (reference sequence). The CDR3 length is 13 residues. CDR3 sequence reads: CSAISGFTDTQYF. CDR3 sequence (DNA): TGCAGTGCTATTAGCGGGTTCACAGATACGCAGTATTTT.

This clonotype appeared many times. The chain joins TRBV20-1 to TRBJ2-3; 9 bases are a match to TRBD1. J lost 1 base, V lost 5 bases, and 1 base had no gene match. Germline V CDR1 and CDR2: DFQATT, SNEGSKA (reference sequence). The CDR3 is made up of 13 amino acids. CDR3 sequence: CSAWDRGTDTQYF. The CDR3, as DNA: TGCAGTGCTTGGGACAGGGGCACAGATACGCAGTATTTT.

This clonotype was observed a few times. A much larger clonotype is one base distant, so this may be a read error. The DNA of the CDR3 is TGTGCCAGCAGCTTAGACCTTAGCGGTCACACAGATACGAAGTATTTT. This sequence encodes CASSLDLSGHTDTKYF. The V gene is TRBV7-2, the J gene TRBJ2-3; D may be TRBD2 (6 bases). Germline V gene data show CDR1 as SGHTA and CDR2 as FQGNSA. There are 16 residues in the CDR3.

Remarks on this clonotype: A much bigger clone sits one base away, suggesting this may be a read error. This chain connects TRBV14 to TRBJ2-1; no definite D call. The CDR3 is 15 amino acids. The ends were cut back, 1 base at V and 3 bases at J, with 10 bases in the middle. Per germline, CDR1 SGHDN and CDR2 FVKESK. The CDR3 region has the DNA TGTGCCAGCAGCCAAGGAAACCACCGCTACAATGAGCAGTTCTTC. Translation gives CASSQGNHRYNEQFF.

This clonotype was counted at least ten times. This chain's CDR3 is CSAPVGGQAYEQYF. The CDR3 coding sequence is TGCAGTGCTCCCGTCGGGGGACAGGCGTACGAGCAGTACTTC. The genes are TRBV20-1 and TRBJ2-7; 8 positions agree with TRBD1. The germline CDR1 and CDR2 sequences are DFQATT and SNEGSKA (reference sequence). This CDR3 contains 14 residues. Trimming took 5 bases from V and 4 from J; bases not matched to a gene: 10.

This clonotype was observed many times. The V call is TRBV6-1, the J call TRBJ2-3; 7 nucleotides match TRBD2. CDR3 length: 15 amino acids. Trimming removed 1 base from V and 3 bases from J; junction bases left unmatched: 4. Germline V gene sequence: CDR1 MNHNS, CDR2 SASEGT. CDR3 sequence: CASSEEWTSTDTQYF. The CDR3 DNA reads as TGTGCCAGCAGTGAAGAGTGGACTAGTACAGATACGCAGTATTTT.

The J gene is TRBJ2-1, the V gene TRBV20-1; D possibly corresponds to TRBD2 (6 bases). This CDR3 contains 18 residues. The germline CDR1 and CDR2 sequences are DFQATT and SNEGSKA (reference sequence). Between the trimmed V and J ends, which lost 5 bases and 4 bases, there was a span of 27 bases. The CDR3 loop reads CSAPEPTRTSRLYNEQFF. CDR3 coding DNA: TGCAGTGCTCCTGAGCCCACTAGAACTAGCAGATTGTACAATGAGCAGTTCTTC.

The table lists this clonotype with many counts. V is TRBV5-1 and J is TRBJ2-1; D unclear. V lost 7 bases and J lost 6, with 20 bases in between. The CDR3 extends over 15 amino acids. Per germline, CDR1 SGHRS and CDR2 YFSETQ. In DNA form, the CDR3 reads TGCGCCAGCGCCACCGGGTCTCTTACAACCAATGAGCAGTTCTTC. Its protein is CASATGSLTTNEQFF.

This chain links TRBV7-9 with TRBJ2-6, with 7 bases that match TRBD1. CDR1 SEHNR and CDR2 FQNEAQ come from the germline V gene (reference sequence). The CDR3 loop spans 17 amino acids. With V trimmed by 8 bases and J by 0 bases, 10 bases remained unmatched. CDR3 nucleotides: TGTGCCAGCGGAGACGACAGGGTTTCCTCTGGGGCCAACGTCCTGACTTTC. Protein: CASGDDRVSSGANVLTF.

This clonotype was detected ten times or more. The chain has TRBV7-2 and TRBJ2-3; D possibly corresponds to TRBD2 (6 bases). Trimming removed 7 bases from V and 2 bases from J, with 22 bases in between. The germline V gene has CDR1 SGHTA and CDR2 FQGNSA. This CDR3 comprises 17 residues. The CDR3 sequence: CASTKLGWRGTTDTQYF. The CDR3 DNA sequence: TGTGCCAGCACCAAATTAGGCTGGCGGGGCACCACAGATACGCAGTATTTT.

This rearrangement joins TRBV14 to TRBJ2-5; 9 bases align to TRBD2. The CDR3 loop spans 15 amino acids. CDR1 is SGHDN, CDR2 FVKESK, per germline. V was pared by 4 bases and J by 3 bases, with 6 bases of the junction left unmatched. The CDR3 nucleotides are TGTGCCAGCAGCCGCAGGATAGCGGGAGAAGAGACCCAGTACTTC. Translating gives CASSRRIAGEETQYF.

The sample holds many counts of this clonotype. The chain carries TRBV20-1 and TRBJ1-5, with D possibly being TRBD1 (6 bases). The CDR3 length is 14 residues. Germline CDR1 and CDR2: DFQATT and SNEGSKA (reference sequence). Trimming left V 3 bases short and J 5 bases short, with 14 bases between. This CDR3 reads CSARSSGVDQPQHF. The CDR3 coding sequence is TGCAGTGCTAGGAGTTCAGGGGTGGATCAGCCCCAGCATTTT.

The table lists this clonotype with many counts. Here the CDR3 reads CASSYYWDTNANQPQHF. CDR3 sequence (DNA): TGTGCCAGCAGTTATTATTGGGACACCAACGCCAATCAGCCCCAGCATTTT. The chain links TRBV6-2 or TRBV6-3 to TRBJ1-5, with D possibly TRBD1 on 6 matching bases. Germline V lookup: CDR1 MNHEY, CDR2 SVGEGT. Trimming took 3 bases from V and 3 from J, leaving 18 bases between them. The CDR3 covers 17 residues.

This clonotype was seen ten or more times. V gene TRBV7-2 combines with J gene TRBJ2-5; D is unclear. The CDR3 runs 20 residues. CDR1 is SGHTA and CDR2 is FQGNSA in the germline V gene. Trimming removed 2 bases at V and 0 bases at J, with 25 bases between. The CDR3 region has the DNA TGTGCCAGCAGCTTACTTTGGGGTGTCGACCCAAAAGGGTACCAAGAGACCCAGTACTTC. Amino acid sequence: CASSLLWGVDPKGYQETQYF.

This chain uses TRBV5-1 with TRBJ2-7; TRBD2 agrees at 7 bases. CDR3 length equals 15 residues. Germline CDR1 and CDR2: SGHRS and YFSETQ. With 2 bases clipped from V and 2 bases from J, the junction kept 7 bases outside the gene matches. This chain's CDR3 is CASSFRAGDTYEQYF. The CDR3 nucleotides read TGCGCCAGCAGCTTTAGGGCGGGAGACACCTACGAGCAGTACTTC.

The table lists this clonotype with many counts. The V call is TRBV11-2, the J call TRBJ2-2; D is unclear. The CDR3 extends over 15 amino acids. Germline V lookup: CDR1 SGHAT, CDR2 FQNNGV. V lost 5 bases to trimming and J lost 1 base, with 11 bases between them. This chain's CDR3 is CASSVGALNTGELFF. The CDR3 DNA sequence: TGTGCCAGCAGCGTGGGTGCATTGAACACCGGGGAGCTGTTTTTT.

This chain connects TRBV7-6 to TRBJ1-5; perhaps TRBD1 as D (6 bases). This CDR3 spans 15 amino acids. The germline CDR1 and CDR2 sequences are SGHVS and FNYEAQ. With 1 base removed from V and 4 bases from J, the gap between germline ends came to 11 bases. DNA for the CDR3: TGTGCCAGCAGCTTAGAGACAGGTTCGAATCAGCCCCAGCATTTT. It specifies CASSLETGSNQPQHF.

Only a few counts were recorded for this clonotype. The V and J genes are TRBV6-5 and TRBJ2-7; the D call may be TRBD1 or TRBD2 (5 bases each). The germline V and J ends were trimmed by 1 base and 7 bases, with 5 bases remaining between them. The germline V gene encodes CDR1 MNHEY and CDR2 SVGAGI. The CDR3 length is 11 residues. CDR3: CASSYWGEQYF. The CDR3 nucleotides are TGTGCCAGCAGTTACTGGGGGGAGCAGTACTTC.

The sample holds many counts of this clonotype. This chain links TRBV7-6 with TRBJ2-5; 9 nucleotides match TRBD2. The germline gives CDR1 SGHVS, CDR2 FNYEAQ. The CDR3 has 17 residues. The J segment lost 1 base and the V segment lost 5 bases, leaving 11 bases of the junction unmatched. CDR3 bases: TGTGCCAGCAGCCGGGACCCTAGCGGGAACCTCCAAGAGACCCAGTACTTC. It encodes CASSRDPSGNLQETQYF.

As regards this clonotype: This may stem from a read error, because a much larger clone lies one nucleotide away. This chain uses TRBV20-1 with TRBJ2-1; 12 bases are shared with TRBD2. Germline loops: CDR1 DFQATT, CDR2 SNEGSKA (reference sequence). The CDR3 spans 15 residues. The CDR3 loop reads CSASGTSGRFDEQSF. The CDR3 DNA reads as TGCAGTGCTTCCGGGACTAGCGGGCGTTTCGATGAGCAGTCCTTC.

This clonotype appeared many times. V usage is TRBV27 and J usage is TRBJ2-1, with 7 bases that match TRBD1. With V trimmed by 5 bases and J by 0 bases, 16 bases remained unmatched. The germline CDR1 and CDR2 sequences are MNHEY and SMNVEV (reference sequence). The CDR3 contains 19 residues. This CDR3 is CASSTRTGYLLSSYNEQFF. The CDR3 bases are TGTGCCAGCAGTACCCGGACAGGATACTTATTGAGCTCCTACAATGAGCAGTTCTTC.

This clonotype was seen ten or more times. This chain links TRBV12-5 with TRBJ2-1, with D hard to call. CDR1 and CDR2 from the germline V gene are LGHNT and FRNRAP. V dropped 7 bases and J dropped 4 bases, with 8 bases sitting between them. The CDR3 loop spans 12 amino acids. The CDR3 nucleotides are TGTGCTAGTGCCCTCTTTTACAATGAGCAGTTCTTC. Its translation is CASALFYNEQFF.

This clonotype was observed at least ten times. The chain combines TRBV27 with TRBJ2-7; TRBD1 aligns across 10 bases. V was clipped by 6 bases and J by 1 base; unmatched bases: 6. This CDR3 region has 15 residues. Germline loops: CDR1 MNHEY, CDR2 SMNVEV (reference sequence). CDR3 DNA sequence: TGTGCCAGCAGCCCAAGGGGACAGGGGTCCTACGAGCAGTACTTC. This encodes CASSPRGQGSYEQYF.

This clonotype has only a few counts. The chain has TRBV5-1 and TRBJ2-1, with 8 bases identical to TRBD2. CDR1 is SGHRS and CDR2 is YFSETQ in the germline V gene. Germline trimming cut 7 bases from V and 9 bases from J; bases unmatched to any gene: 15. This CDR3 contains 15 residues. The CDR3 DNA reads TGCGCCAGCCGCCCACCCGGGACTAGTAGTCGTGAGCAGTTCTTC. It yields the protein CASRPPGTSSREQFF.

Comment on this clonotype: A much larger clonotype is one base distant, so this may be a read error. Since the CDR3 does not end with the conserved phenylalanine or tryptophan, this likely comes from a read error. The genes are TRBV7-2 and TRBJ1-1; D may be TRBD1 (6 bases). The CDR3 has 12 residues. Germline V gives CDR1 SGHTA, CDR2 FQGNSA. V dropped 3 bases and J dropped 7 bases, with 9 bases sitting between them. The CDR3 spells CASSFKDSEAFL. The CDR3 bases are TGTGCCAGCAGCTTTAAGGACAGTGAAGCTTTCCTT.

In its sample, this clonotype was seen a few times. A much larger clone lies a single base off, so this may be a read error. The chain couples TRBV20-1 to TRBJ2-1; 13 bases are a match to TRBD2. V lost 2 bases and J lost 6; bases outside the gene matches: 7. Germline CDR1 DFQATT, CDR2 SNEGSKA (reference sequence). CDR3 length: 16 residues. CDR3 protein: CSARRGTSGISNEQFF. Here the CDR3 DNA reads TGCAGTGCTAGAAGGGGGACTAGCGGGATTTCCAATGAGCAGTTCTTC.